This T cell receptor beta chain stems from a study of circulating CD8 cells and anti-PD-1 response in melanoma. For the study at large: Six of 13 patients had prior targeted therapy or immunotherapy; seven did not.

About this clonotype itself: With a far larger clone one base away, a read error is the likely cause.

Four subsets defined by PD-1 and/or TIGIT were sorted from live CD3+CD8+TCRalphabeta+ cells. V lost 9 bases to trimming and J lost 7 bases, with 13 bases between them. Germline CDR1 MDHEN, CDR2 SYDVKM. The CDR3 sequence is 11 residues long. Using approximately 15 ng of total RNA, TCR libraries were made with the QIAseq Immune Repertoire TCR panel. TCRdb passed the reads through MiXCR, listing each CDR3 protein once. The sample contains approximately 400 distinct CDR3 sequences, about 10% of which appear only once. The TCR comes from a human donor with melanoma. The specimen comprised CD8+ T cells from PBMCs, sampled at baseline or after one month of anti-PD-1 therapy (not recorded which). The J gene is TRBJ2-7, the V gene TRBV28; D uncertain. Written as DNA, the CDR3 is TGTGCCAGTGGCCGTAACAATGAGCAGTACTTC. This sequence encodes CASGRNNEQYF.